These 26 T cell receptor beta chains were all obtained from the same sample, sequenced in a study of control samples from healthy donors and cancer patients. TCRdb's copy holds only in-frame clones and misses some; the assay was immunoSEQ multiplex PCR. The sample consists of 50,000 to 65,000 clones, 75% to 95% of them appearing once. Sequencing used PBMCs. Receptors originate from a woman between 50 and 59 years old with colorectal cancer.

This clone was picked up a small number of times. V gene TRBV6-5 combines with J gene TRBJ1-6, with 9 bases that match TRBD1. Per the germline V gene, CDR1 is MNHEY and CDR2 is SVGAGI. The CDR3 is 15 amino acids. With V trimmed by 6 bases and J by 10 bases, 10 bases remained unmatched. The CDR3: CASRAGTGIFSPLHF. CDR3 coding DNA: TGTGCCAGCAGAGCCGGGACAGGGATCTTCTCACCCCTCCACTTT.

The chain uses TRBV7-9 and TRBJ1-1; D ambiguous. From germline, CDR1 is SEHNR and CDR2 FQNEAQ (reference sequence). V was clipped by 0 bases and J by 7 bases, with 3 bases between them. This CDR3 contains 11 residues. CDR3 sequence: CASSLASEAFF. In DNA form, the CDR3 reads TGTGCCAGCAGCTTAGCAAGTGAAGCTTTCTTT.

J is TRBJ1-2 and V is TRBV27; D uncertain. The CDR3 sequence is 19 residues long. The V and J ends lost 2 bases and 0 bases respectively, with 22 bases between them. Per germline, CDR1 MNHEY and CDR2 SMNVEV (reference sequence). This CDR3 reads CASSLRRRTPNTTNYGYTF. The CDR3 nucleotides are TGTGCCAGCAGTTTAAGGCGGAGAACCCCTAACACCACTAACTATGGCTACACCTTC.

The V gene is TRBV12-3 or TRBV12-4, the J gene TRBJ1-5; D is unresolved. The CDR3 sequence is 12 residues long. V lost 2 bases and J lost 5, with 4 bases in between. The CDR3 coding sequence is TGTGCCAGCAGTTTAACTGATCAGCCCCAGCATTTT. Translating it yields CASSLTDQPQHF.

The CDR3 nucleotides are TGTGCCAGCAGTCCCCGAGCCCCGGGACAGGGGAATGGCTACACCTTC. It is translated as CASSPRAPGQGNGYTF. The genes are TRBV27 and TRBJ1-2; 10 positions agree with TRBD1. The CDR3 covers 16 residues. Trimming at V came to 5 bases and at J to 6 bases, leaving 12 bases not matched to a gene. Germline V lookup: CDR1 MNHEY, CDR2 SMNVEV (reference sequence).

The chain links TRBV18 to TRBJ1-4; D is perhaps TRBD1 (5 bases). The CDR3 sequence is 13 residues long. Trimming shortened V by 3 bases and J by 5 bases, and 7 bases separated the two germline ends. Germline loops: CDR1 KGHSH, CDR2 LQKENI. CDR3 sequence reads: CASSPTENEKLFF. The CDR3 region has the DNA TGTGCCAGCTCACCGACAGAGAATGAAAAACTGTTTTTT.

The chain is built from TRBV2 and TRBJ1-5; possible D gene TRBD1, 6 bases. The CDR3 is made up of 13 amino acids. From germline, CDR1 is SNHLY and CDR2 FYNNEI. Trimming pared 6 bases from V and 6 bases from J, leaving 12 bases between. The CDR3 nucleotides read TGTGCCAGCAGCGCAGGGGCAGGTCAGCCCCAGCATTTT. It specifies CASSAGAGQPQHF.

V gene TRBV2 combines with J gene TRBJ2-1; tentative D call: TRBD2 (5 bases). CDR3 length: 16 residues. Germline CDR1 reads SNHLY; CDR2 reads FYNNEI. Trimming removed 5 bases from V and 4 bases from J, with 18 bases in between. The CDR3 reads CASSPPTPGGYNEQFF. DNA for the CDR3: TGTGCCAGCAGTCCACCCACCCCTGGAGGTTACAATGAGCAGTTCTTC.

V is TRBV9 and J is TRBJ2-3; a possible D gene is TRBD2 (6 bases). The CDR3 runs to 15 residues. Germline CDR1 SGDLS, CDR2 YYNGEE. The V gene lost 4 bases and the J gene lost 2 bases, with 14 bases spanning the gap. Here the CDR3 reads CASSTRDFFTDTQYF. In nucleotides, the CDR3 is TGTGCCAGCAGCACGCGGGACTTCTTCACAGATACGCAGTATTTT. Full variable domain (rest looked up from reference TRBV9 and TRBJ2-3): DSGVTQTPKHLITATGQRVTLRCSPRSGDLSVYWYQQSLDQGLQFLIQYYNGEERAKGNILERFSAQQFPDLHSELNLSSLELGDSALYFCASSTRDFFTDTQYFGPGTRLTVL.

This clone was seen once. The chain uses TRBV18 and TRBJ1-4; D is ambiguous. This CDR3 is built from 14 residues. In germline, CDR1 is KGHSH, CDR2 LQKENI. V was pared by 0 bases and J by 6 bases, with 8 bases between. The DNA for the CDR3 is TGTGCCAGCTCACCACCATCAGGAGATGAAAAACTGTTTTTT. Amino acid sequence: CASSPPSGDEKLFF.

V usage is TRBV3-1 (or the pseudogene TRBV3-2) and J usage is TRBJ1-5, with D unresolved. V was shortened by 3 bases and J by 3 bases, with 12 bases between the two germline ends. This CDR3 region has 15 residues. Per germline, CDR1 LGHDT and CDR2 YNNKEL (reference sequence). The CDR3 is CASSHTINPNQPQHF. The CDR3 coding sequence is TGTGCCAGCAGCCACACAATTAACCCCAATCAGCCCCAGCATTTT.

The chain uses TRBV19 and TRBJ1-1; tentative D call: TRBD1 (6 bases). V was cut by 7 bases and J by 5 bases, with 20 bases left in between. The CDR3 runs to 15 residues. Germline V gene sequence: CDR1 LNHDA, CDR2 SQIVND (reference sequence). CDR3 residues: CASTMTGLASTEAFF. CDR3 sequence (DNA): TGTGCCAGTACCATGACAGGCCTGGCGTCGACTGAAGCTTTCTTT.

This chain joins TRBV29-1 and TRBJ2-3; maybe TRBD2 (6 bases). Trimming removed 5 bases from V and 3 bases from J, with 15 bases in between. This CDR3 is 14 amino acids long. Germline V gene data show CDR1 as SQVTM and CDR2 as ANQGSEA. CDR3 protein: CSVLGTGGTDTQYF. Here the CDR3 DNA reads TGCAGCGTTTTAGGGACCGGGGGTACAGATACGCAGTATTTT.

This clone was recorded once. V and J are TRBV11-2 and TRBJ1-2; no firm D call. The germline V gene has CDR1 SGHAT and CDR2 FQNNGV. This CDR3 is 13 amino acids long. V lost 5 bases, J lost 4 bases, and 11 bases lay in between. CDR3 sequence (DNA): TGTGCCAGCAGCCAAGACGGTTCCTATGGCTACACCTTC. This sequence encodes CASSQDGSYGYTF.

The V and J genes are TRBV2 and TRBJ1-2; D gene uncertain. The CDR3 length is 13 residues. Germline CDR1 SNHLY, CDR2 FYNNEI. With 3 bases removed from V and 2 bases from J, the gap between germline ends came to 7 bases. The CDR3 DNA reads as TGTGCCAGCAGTGATTATGGGAACTATGGCTACACCTTC. It codes for CASSDYGNYGYTF.

The chain carries TRBV7-2 and TRBJ1-5; no clear D gene. This CDR3 is built from 13 residues. CDR1 is SGHTA, CDR2 FQGNSA, per germline. With 4 bases removed from V and 6 bases from J, the gap between germline ends came to 10 bases. The CDR3 DNA reads TGTGCCAGCAGCTGGGCCCAAGGTCAGCCCCAGCATTTT. It codes for CASSWAQGQPQHF.

The CDR3: CASTPTANTGELFF. CDR3 nucleotides: TGTGCCAGCACCCCGACAGCTAACACCGGGGAGCTGTTTTTT. This chain joins TRBV3-1 (or the pseudogene TRBV3-2) and TRBJ2-2, with D possibly matching TRBD1 (5 bases). Trimming took off 7 bases at V and 2 bases at J, with 11 bases between the two ends. The CDR3 spans 14 residues. Germline CDR1 reads LGHDT; CDR2 reads YNNKEL (reference sequence).

The chain uses TRBV27 and TRBJ1-5; D perhaps matches TRBD1 (6 bases). Trimming left V 4 bases short and J 5 bases short, with 21 bases between. Germline-derived CDR1 and CDR2 are MNHEY and SMNVEV (reference sequence). This CDR3 comprises 17 residues. CDR3: CASSSGASHEGDQPQHF. The CDR3 nucleotides read TGTGCCAGCAGTTCCGGGGCCTCTCATGAGGGGGATCAGCCCCAGCATTTT.

V usage is TRBV5-6 and J usage is TRBJ2-5, with D perhaps matching TRBD2 (6 bases). The V end was cut by 0 bases, the J end by 2 bases, with 17 bases between. The length of the CDR3 is 17 residues. Germline V gives CDR1 SGHDT, CDR2 YYEEEE. As DNA, the CDR3 is TGTGCCAGCAGCTTGGTTAGTGGAGGGTTGGGGCAAGAGACCCAGTACTTC. This codes for CASSLVSGGLGQETQYF. Looking up the rest from reference TRBV5-6 and TRBJ2-5 gives the full variable domain: DAGVTQSPTHLIKTRGQQVTLRCSPKSGHDTVSWYQQALGQGPQFIFQYYEEEERQRGNFPDRFSGHQFPNYSSELNVNALLLGDSALYLCASSLVSGGLGQETQYFGPGTRLLVL.

The gene calls are TRBV27 and TRBJ2-2, with D hard to call. CDR1 and CDR2 from the germline V gene are MNHEY and SMNVEV (reference sequence). There are 13 residues in the CDR3. V lost 5 bases to trimming and J lost 4 bases, with 8 bases between them. In DNA, the CDR3 is TGTGCCAGCAGTAAGTCGGTCACCGGGGAGCTGTTTTTT. Encoded protein: CASSKSVTGELFF.

CDR3 in amino acids: CASGKGERYEQYF. CDR3 DNA sequence: TGTGCCAGCGGAAAAGGGGAGAGATACGAGCAGTACTTC. This chain links TRBV27 with TRBJ2-7; the D call may be TRBD1 or TRBD2 (5 bases each). Germline CDR1 and CDR2: MNHEY and SMNVEV (reference sequence). V was clipped by 8 bases and J by 4 bases, with 15 bases between them. The CDR3 extends over 13 amino acids.

For the CDR3, the DNA is TGCGCCAGCAGCGGGGAGCGGACTAGCGGGTCCTACGAGCAGTACTTC. Residues: CASSGERTSGSYEQYF. The V and J genes are TRBV5-1 and TRBJ2-7, with TRBD2 matching 11 bases. Germline lookup yields CDR1 SGHRS and CDR2 YFSETQ. V lost 4 bases to trimming and J lost 1 base; unmatched junction nucleotides: 7. The length of the CDR3 is 16 residues.

The chain links TRBV19 to TRBJ2-3; 10 bases are shared with TRBD2. Germline CDR1 is LNHDA and CDR2 is SQIVND (reference sequence). The CDR3 is 18 amino acids. V was pared by 5 bases and J by 0 bases, with 11 bases of the junction left unmatched. CDR3 bases: TGTGCCAGTAGTGGTGTAGCGGGGGGACATCCTAGCACAGATACGCAGTATTTT. Protein sequence: CASSGVAGGHPSTDTQYF.

The chain recombines TRBV2 with TRBJ2-1; 13 nucleotides agree with TRBD2. This CDR3 region has 16 residues. Per the germline V gene, CDR1 is SNHLY and CDR2 is FYNNEI. The V segment lost 7 bases and the J segment 12 bases; nucleotides outside the gene matches: 15. The DNA for the CDR3 is TGTGCCAGCATCTTGGACACTAGCGGGAGGGGGACGGGGCAGTTCTTC. Protein: CASILDTSGRGTGQFF.

V and J are TRBV11-2 and TRBJ1-1; 7 bases map to TRBD1. V trimming: 5 bases; J trimming: 2 bases; junction bases outside the gene matches: 11. Germline V CDR1 and CDR2: SGHAT, FQNNGV. This CDR3 has 16 amino acids. CDR3 DNA: TGTGCCAGCAGCACCACTCGACAGGGCGTAAACACTGAAGCTTTCTTT. Translated, it gives CASSTTRQGVNTEAFF.

CDR3 in DNA: TGTGCCAGCAGCCAAGATGAGGGGTACTATGGCTACACCTTC. Translating it yields CASSQDEGYYGYTF. The chain carries TRBV4-2 and TRBJ1-2, with D perhaps TRBD1 (5 bases). Germline CDR1 and CDR2: LGHNA and YNFKEQ. V lost 0 bases and J lost 3, with 8 bases in between. The CDR3 runs 14 residues.